These T cell receptor beta chains were read from a single sample in a study of technical replicates of blood from a few donors. Clones were sequenced by immunoSEQ multiplex PCR, and TCRdb holds only the in-frame ones, with some missing. The repertoire holds about 98,000 clones, with approximately 94% as singletons. Sequencing used T cells isolated from PBMCs. These receptors were obtained from a human donor in good health. Each CDR3 is given with its conserved first and last residue. A D gene is named only where the DNA matches it firmly. Only some rows state a clone size, as once, few, many or a class for expanded clones.

TRBJ1-6	-	TRBV9	-	CASSVEGGGASPLHF	TGTGCCAGCAGCGTAGAGGGAGGGGGAGCGTCACCCCTCCACTTT
TRBJ2-5	-	TRBV9	TRBD2	CASSVGKREYQETQYF	TGTGCCAGCAGCGTTGGAAAGCGGGAGTACCAAGAGACCCAGTACTTC
TRBJ1-5	-	TRBV19	TRBD1	CASSRGQGNINQPQHF	TGTGCCAGTAGTCGGGGACAGGGGAATATCAATCAGCCCCAGCATTTT
TRBJ1-5	-	TRBV4-1	TRBD1	CASSQGQGSNQPQHF	TGCGCCAGCAGCCAAGGACAGGGTAGCAATCAGCCCCAGCATTTT
TRBJ2-7	-	TRBV25-1	-	CASSERVGRAYEQYF	TGTGCCAGCAGTGAAAGGGTGGGCAGGGCCTACGAGCAGTACTTC
TRBJ1-2	once	TRBV6-5	-	CASSYSVQGGGYTF	TGTGCCAGCAGTTACTCGGTGCAGGGTGGTGGCTACACCTTC
TRBJ2-5	-	TRBV5-4	-	CASSSKDRETQYF	TGTGCCAGCAGTTCTAAGGACAGAGAGACCCAGTACTTC
TRBJ1-2	-	TRBV11-2	-	CASSLAQGLGYTF	TGTGCCAGCAGCTTGGCACAGGGTCTTGGCTACACCTTC
TRBJ2-2	-	TRBV6-1	-	CASNSGFRAGELFF	TGTGCCAGCAACTCAGGGTTTAGGGCCGGGGAGCTGTTTTTT
TRBJ2-5	once	TRBV5-4	TRBD1	CASSLGQGSASGETQYF	TGTGCCAGCAGCTTGGGACAGGGATCCGCCTCGGGGGAGACCCAGTACTTC
TRBJ2-7	-	TRBV15	TRBD1	CATSRQDRGYEQYF	TGTGCCACCAGCAGACAGGACAGGGGCTACGAGCAGTACTTC
TRBJ1-5	-	TRBV5-8	-	CASSLSYSNQPQHF	TGTGCCAGCAGCTTGAGCTATAGCAATCAGCCCCAGCATTTT
TRBJ2-1	-	TRBV6-5	TRBD2	CASSPTRGEFNEQFF	TGTGCCAGCAGTCCCACCCGGGGGGAATTCAATGAGCAGTTCTTC
TRBJ1-2	-	TRBV7-9	-	CASSFGQAPGYGYTF	TGTGCCAGCAGCTTTGGGCAGGCCCCGGGGTATGGCTACACCTTC
TRBJ2-1	-	TRBV5-1	-	CASSDLGPGLKNSYNEQFF	TGCGCCAGCAGCGACCTCGGACCAGGACTCAAAAACTCCTACAATGAGCAGTTCTTC
TRBJ1-5	-	TRBV5-8	TRBD1	CASSIGTEYQPQHF	TGTGCCAGCAGCATTGGGACAGAATATCAGCCCCAGCATTTT
TRBJ2-5	-	TRBV5-4	-	CASSTGTLETQYF	TGTGCCAGCAGCACCGGGACTTTGGAGACCCAGTACTTC
TRBJ1-2	-	TRBV7-2	-	CASSLIPRDTYGYTF	TGTGCCAGCAGTCTCATTCCCAGGGATACCTATGGCTACACCTTC
TRBJ2-7	-	TRBV7-9	-	CASRKTDVGTDYEQYF	TGTGCCAGCAGGAAGACAGACGTGGGTACAGACTACGAGCAGTACTTC
TRBJ1-5	-	TRBV7-2	TRBD1	CASSLGTGLNQPQHF	TGTGCCAGCAGCCTGGGGACAGGGTTAAATCAGCCCCAGCATTTT
TRBJ2-7	-	TRBV7-9	TRBD2	CASSSSTSGLSYEQYF	TGTGCCAGCAGCTCCTCGACTAGCGGGTTATCCTACGAGCAGTACTTC
TRBJ1-2	-	TRBV5-1	-	CASRNGYGYTF	TGCGCCAGCAGGAACGGCTATGGCTACACCTTC
TRBJ1-2	once	TRBV6-5	TRBD1	CASRPTGERSYGYTF	TGTGCCAGCAGGCCGACAGGGGAAAGGAGCTATGGCTACACCTTC
TRBJ2-2	-	TRBV18	TRBD1	CASSPQSIRTGNTGELFF	TGTGCCAGCTCACCCCAATCCATCAGGACAGGGAACACCGGGGAGCTGTTTTTT
TRBJ1-1	-	TRBV5-1	-	CASSEWGANTEAFF	TGCGCCAGCAGCGAATGGGGAGCGAACACTGAAGCTTTCTTT
TRBJ2-7	-	TRBV9	-	CASSVDISSYEQYF	TGTGCCAGCAGCGTGGACATAAGCTCCTACGAGCAGTACTTC
TRBJ2-3	-	TRBV2	TRBD2	CARIRGGDTDTQYF	TGTGCCAGAATACGGGGGGGCGACACAGATACGCAGTATTTT
TRBJ2-3	-	TRBV27	-	CASSLTGGTDTQYF	TGTGCCAGCAGTTTAACTGGTGGCACAGATACGCAGTATTTT
TRBJ2-1	-	TRBV6-6	-	CASSYLGREDPFF	TGTGCCAGCAGTTACCTCGGCAGGGAGGATCCGTTCTTC